Listed below are T cell receptor beta chains from one sample, sequenced in a study of blood T cell repertoires in COVID-19. The assay was immunoSEQ multiplex PCR, and TCRdb's table has in-frame clones only and misses some. This table has 110,000 or so clones, around 90% appearing once. The sample comprised peripheral blood. The source is a human donor in a cohort sampled during active COVID-19. Both conserved end residues are part of each CDR3. The D gene is left open where the match is weak. Clone size is not always given. Where it is, it says once, few, many or a class for expanded clones.

>TRBD2|NA|TRBV27|TRBJ2-1
TGTGCCAGCAGTTTCCGGACTAGCGGGAGATTAAGCTCCTACAATGAGCAGTTCTTC
CASSFRTSGRLSSYNEQFF
>NA|NA|TRBV5-1|TRBJ2-5
TGCGCCAGCAGCTTGGACCGTTTCGGGAGTAGACAAGAGACCCAGTACTTC
CASSLDRFGSRQETQYF
>NA|NA|TRBV5-1|TRBJ1-1
TGCGCCAGCAGCCCGCAGGTGACAAACACTGAAGCTTTCTTT
CASSPQVTNTEAFF
>NA|NA|TRBV2|TRBJ2-2
TGTGCCAGCAGTGAGCGTCAGGTAACCGGGGAGCTGTTTTTT
CASSERQVTGELFF
>TRBD2|NA|TRBV4-2|TRBJ2-4
TGTGCCAGCAGCCAAGATGGGGGCGGGGGGACGGTAAACATTCAGTACTTC
CASSQDGGGGTVNIQYF
>TRBD2|NA|TRBV19|TRBJ2-1
TGTGCCAGTAGGGGAACCTATAGCGGGAGCTCCTACAATGAGCAGTTCTTC
CASRGTYSGSSYNEQFF
>NA|NA|TRBV6-6|TRBJ2-3
TGTGCCAGCAGTTACAGGCGGCTAGGCAACACAGATACGCAGTATTTT
CASSYRRLGNTDTQYF
>TRBD2|NA|TRBV2|TRBJ2-7
TGTGCCAGCAGTGAGGTAACTAGCGGGACCTACGAGCAGTACTTC
CASSEVTSGTYEQYF
>TRBD1|NA|TRBV5-4|TRBJ2-1
TGTGCCAGCAGCCAGGGACAGGGGGTAGGAGGTGAGCAGTTCTTC
CASSQGQGVGGEQFF
>TRBD1|NA|TRBV28|TRBJ2-1
TGTGCCAGCAGTGCCCCGACAGGGACCTACAATGAGCAGTTCTTC
CASSAPTGTYNEQFF
>TRBD2|NA|TRBV7-2|TRBJ2-3
TGTGCCAGCAGCTCAGATAGCGGGAGGGTCACAGATACGCAGTATTTT
CASSSDSGRVTDTQYF
>NA|NA|TRBV2|TRBJ1-1
TGTGCCAGCAGTGAAGGAGTGGGGGGGCCGCCGAACACTGAAGCTTTCTTT
CASSEGVGGPPNTEAFF
>NA|NA|TRBV19|TRBJ1-2
TGTGCCAGTAGGCACGGACAGACCTATGGCTACACCTTC
CASRHGQTYGYTF
>NA|NA|TRBV14|TRBJ1-6
TGTGCCAGCAGCCTTTATAGCTCCTATAATTCACCCCTCCACTTT
CASSLYSSYNSPLHF
>TRBD1|NA|TRBV29-1|TRBJ2-2
TGCAGCGCGGGGACAGGGGGAAATAACGGGGAGCTGTTTTTT
CSAGTGGNNGELFF
>NA|NA|TRBV9|TRBJ2-3
TGTGCCAGCAGTCCCCACACAGATACGCAGTATTTT
CASSPHTDTQYF
>NA|NA|TRBV9|TRBJ2-7
TGTGCCAGCAGCCCCCGCTACGAGCAGTACTTC
CASSPRYEQYF
>TRBD1|few|TRBV25-1|TRBJ2-1
TGTGCCAGCCGGGACAGCGTATCCAATGAGCAGTTCTTC
CASRDSVSNEQFF
>TRBD2|NA|TRBV6-1|TRBJ2-6
TGTGCCAGCAGTGAAGCCCTGCCGGGACTAGGGTCGGGGGCCAACGTCCTGACTTTC
CASSEALPGLGSGANVLTF
>TRBD1|NA|TRBV3-1/TRBV3-2|TRBJ1-2
TGTGCCAGCAGCCAAGATTTGGGGACAGGGGGCGGCTACACCTTC
CASSQDLGTGGGYTF
>NA|NA|TRBV10-2|TRBJ2-3
TGCGCCAGCACTATACTAGGAGAAGATACGCAGTATTTT
CASTILGEDTQYF
>NA|NA|TRBV5-5|TRBJ2-5
TGTGCCAGCAGCTTGGCCACAGGGCTCCAAGAGACCCAGTACTTC
CASSLATGLQETQYF
>NA|NA|TRBV2|TRBJ1-1
TGTGCCAGCAGTTTACAGGGTATGAACACTGAAGCTTTCTTT
CASSLQGMNTEAFF
>TRBD1|NA|TRBV5-6|TRBJ1-4
TGTGCCAGCAGCCGTCGGACAGGGAGTAAGGAAAAACTGTTTTTT
CASSRRTGSKEKLFF
>NA|few|TRBV12-2|TRBJ1-5
TGTGCAAGTCGTTTACAGGGTTGCCAGCCCCAGCATTTT
CASRLQGCQPQHF
>NA|NA|TRBV4-1|TRBJ2-2
TGCGCCAGCAGCCAAGATATCAGGGGCACCGGGGAGCTGTTTTTT
CASSQDIRGTGELFF
>TRBD1|NA|TRBV24-1|TRBJ2-7
TGTGCCACCAGTGATAAGACAGGGGCAAACTCCTACGAGCAGTACTTC
CATSDKTGANSYEQYF
>NA|NA|TRBV20-1|TRBJ1-2
TGCAGTTCTAGAGGGGCCTATGGCTACACCTTC
CSSRGAYGYTF
>NA|NA|TRBV7-2|TRBJ2-7
TGTGCCAGCAGCTTAAGTTCAGGGGCGCAGTACGAGCAGTACTTC
CASSLSSGAQYEQYF
>NA|NA|TRBV11-3|TRBJ2-5
TGTGCCAGCAGCTTAGGAAGCGCCCAAGAGACCCAGTACTTC
CASSLGSAQETQYF
>TRBD2|NA|TRBV14|TRBJ2-3
TGTGCCAGCAGCCAAGGGCCCGGGGGGGCCGCCTTGGAGGATACGCAGTATTTT
CASSQGPGGAALEDTQYF
>NA|NA|TRBV2|TRBJ2-3
TGTGCCAGCAGGCCTACAGGGTCTTGGACAGATACGCAGTATTTT
CASRPTGSWTDTQYF
>NA|once|TRBV6-5|TRBJ1-6
TGTGCCAGCATCCGGGGGAGTGATTCACCCCTCCACTTT
CASIRGSDSPLHF
>TRBD1|NA|TRBV19|TRBJ1-2
TGTGCCAGTAGTATCCGGGACAGGTGGTACTATGGCTACACCTTC
CASSIRDRWYYGYTF
>TRBD2|NA|TRBV28|TRBJ2-1
TGTGCCAGCAGTTCGCCTGGCGGTAGCGGGAGTATAAATGAGCAGTTCTTC
CASSSPGGSGSINEQFF
>NA|few|TRBV7-3|TRBJ1-4
TGTGCCAGCAGCTTAACAGGAGGGGCAGGGGAAAAACTGTTTTTT
CASSLTGGAGEKLFF
>TRBD1|NA|TRBV15|TRBJ2-2
TGTGCCACCAGCGGCCGACAGGGTGTGGCCGGGGAGCTGTTTTTT
CATSGRQGVAGELFF
>NA|NA|TRBV3-1/TRBV3-2|TRBJ2-3
TGTGCCAGCAGCCAAGCGGCTAGCCTTGCAGATACGCAGTATTTT
CASSQAASLADTQYF
>NA|NA|TRBV7-3|TRBJ1-5
TGTGCCAGCAGCTTCCACGGAGAGACTTATAGCAATCAGCCCCAGCATTTT
CASSFHGETYSNQPQHF
>TRBD1|few|TRBV28|TRBJ1-1
TGTGCCAGCAGTTCTCCTGCTGACAGGGTCGGGAACACTGAAGCTTTCTTT
CASSSPADRVGNTEAFF
>NA|NA|TRBV3-1/TRBV3-2|TRBJ2-7
TGTGCCAGCAGCCAAGGCTTGTATCCCGGGGTCGAGCAGTACTTC
CASSQGLYPGVEQYF
>TRBD1|once|TRBV29-1|TRBJ2-2
TGCAGCGTTGCCCCGACAGGGAGGAACACCGGGGAGCTGTTTTTT
CSVAPTGRNTGELFF
>TRBD1|NA|TRBV29-1|TRBJ1-5
TGCAGCGTAGCACAGGGGTTTAGCCAGCCCCAGCATTTT
CSVAQGFSQPQHF
>TRBD1|NA|TRBV7-9|TRBJ2-7
TGTGCCAGCAGCTTAGGACAGGGGACAACCTACGAGCAGTACTTC
CASSLGQGTTYEQYF
>NA|NA|TRBV14|TRBJ2-3
TGTGCCAGCAGCCAAGGGAGCAGAAGCACAGATACGCAGTATTTT
CASSQGSRSTDTQYF
>TRBD2|NA|TRBV9|TRBJ2-3
TGTGCCAGCAGCGTTCTGGGGGGGACTTCTTACACAGATACGCAGTATTTT
CASSVLGGTSYTDTQYF
>NA|once|TRBV27|TRBJ2-4
TGTGCCAGCAGCCCTATCCTAGCCAAAAACATTCAGTACTTC
CASSPILAKNIQYF
>TRBD2|NA|TRBV18|TRBJ2-5
TGTGCCAGCTCCCTCGGGACTAGCGGGCCCGGAGGCCAGTACTTC
CASSLGTSGPGGQYF
>TRBD1|NA|TRBV19|TRBJ2-3
TGTGCCAGTAGTATAGGACAGGGTTTCACAGATACGCAGTATTTT
CASSIGQGFTDTQYF
>NA|few|TRBV9|TRBJ2-3
TGTGCCAGCAGCGTAGCTGGCGGGGACCCCACAGATACGCAGTATTTT
CASSVAGGDPTDTQYF
>NA|few|TRBV19|TRBJ1-6
TGTGCCAGTCTTAGCTCCTATAATTCACCCCTCCACTTT
CASLSSYNSPLHF
>NA|NA|TRBV25-1|TRBJ1-5
TGTGCCAGCAGTGATCCGGGACACGAGTATCAGCCCCAGCATTTT
CASSDPGHEYQPQHF
>NA|NA|TRBV14|TRBJ2-7
TGTGCCAGCAGCCAAGAGAATGCGGGCAGGGGTTCACTAAGCTCCTACGAGCAGTACTTC
CASSQENAGRGSLSSYEQYF
>NA|NA|TRBV6-5|TRBJ2-1
TGTGCCAGCAAGGAGCCCCCCTACAATGAGCAGTTCTTC
CASKEPPYNEQFF
>NA|NA|TRBV12-3/TRBV12-4|TRBJ1-2
TGTGCCAGCACCACAGTTAACTATGGCTACACCTTC
CASTTVNYGYTF
>TRBD2|NA|TRBV11-2|TRBJ2-5
TGTGCCAGCAGCATGACTAGCGGGGGGGCCACAGAGACCCAGTACTTC
CASSMTSGGATETQYF
>NA|NA|TRBV3-1/TRBV3-2|TRBJ1-5
TGTGCCAGCAGCCAACAGCTACAGGGTAATCAGCCCCAGCATTTT
CASSQQLQGNQPQHF
>NA|NA|TRBV18|TRBJ1-6
TGTGCCAGCTCACCAGGAGGCTACGAGGGTAATTCACCCCTCCACTTT
CASSPGGYEGNSPLHF
>TRBD2|NA|TRBV6-4|TRBJ2-7
TGTGCCAGCAGTTTTCCGACTAGCGGAGAGTTTCACGAGCAGTACTTC
CASSFPTSGEFHEQYF
>TRBD1|NA|TRBV9|TRBJ1-1
TGTGCCAGCAGCGCCCGACAGGGGGACACTGAAGCTTTCTTT
CASSARQGDTEAFF